The source of this T cell receptor (beta chain) is a study of memory CD4+ T cells and cytomegalovirus serostatus. About the research overall: Donors were healthy Belgian adults, 10 or so CMV seropositive and about two dozen seronegative.

Produced via immunoSEQ multiplex PCR; TCRdb's table is partial and in-frame only. The sample has 55,000 or so clones, about three quarters seen once. The V and J ends lost 5 bases and 9 bases, in that order; junction bases with no gene match: 7. CDR1 is MNHEY and CDR2 is SVGAGI in the germline V gene. This CDR3 comprises 13 residues. Single viable CD3+CD4+CD8-CD45RO+ cells were sorted as the memory CD4+ T cells. CD4+ T cells were isolated by positive magnetic selection. The chain uses TRBV6-5 and TRBJ2-1; 7 bases are shared with TRBD1. The sample taken for sequencing was memory CD4+ T cells from blood. This receptor was obtained from an adult in good health and CMV-seropositive. CDR3 sequence reads: CASSVRQGLEQFF. The DNA for the CDR3 is TGTGCCAGCAGTGTAAGACAGGGCCTTGAGCAGTTCTTC.